Sequencing of this T cell receptor beta chain was carried out in a study of blood T cell repertoires in COVID-19. Study-wide context: Collection of acute and convalescent COVID-19 samples took place in the United States, Italy and Spain. PBMCs, B-cell-depleted T cells, or T cells were the source of the cDNA or gDNA that made up the material.

Authors' methods: Estimation of nucleated cell counts was performed using reference gene primer amplification. Libraries were prepared by immunoSEQ multiplex PCR; TCRdb keeps only in-frame clonotypes and omits some of them. From that table come the V and J calls and clone size; the DNA was used to work out D and trimming. Among over 100,000 clones listed, 70% to 85% were seen once. In germline, CDR1 is SGHRS, CDR2 YFSETQ. The CDR3 runs 16 residues. Trimming pared 4 bases from V and 1 base from J, leaving 16 bases between. The sequence came from a woman of 80 years or more with active or convalescent COVID-19. Sequenced: peripheral blood. The J gene is TRBJ2-3, the V gene TRBV5-1, with a weak D call TRBD2 (5 bases). The CDR3 region is CASSQNGGLGTDTQYF. For the CDR3, the DNA is TGCGCCAGCAGCCAGAATGGAGGTTTGGGCACAGATACGCAGTATTTT.